One sample yielded the 18 T cell receptor beta chains listed below, sequenced in a study of long-term antiretroviral therapy in people with HIV. The immunoSEQ assay was v3.0, run at survey level. Sequencing used immunoSEQ multiplex PCR; TCRdb keeps in-frame clones, though not all of them. This sample has about 7,000 clones; approximately 79% occur once, and the top ten carry about a quarter. Sequenced material: unsorted PBMCs, taken 1.1 years after starting antiretroviral therapy. All receptors derive from a man in his forties or fifties with HIV.

This clone was detected only a few times. The rearrangement links TRBV7-8 to TRBJ1-2; 7 nucleotides align to TRBD1. The CDR3 loop spans 13 amino acids. Germline V lookup: CDR1 SGHVS, CDR2 FQNEAQ. The ends lost 5 bases at V and 4 bases at J; junction bases unmatched: 4. The CDR3 DNA reads TGTGCCAGCAGCGATGGACAGGCCTATGGCTACACCTTC. This gives the protein CASSDGQAYGYTF.

The chain has TRBV7-9 and TRBJ1-1; D remains ambiguous. CDR1 is SEHNR and CDR2 is FQNEAQ in the germline V gene (reference sequence). V was shortened by 3 bases and J by 2 bases, with 7 bases between the two germline ends. The CDR3 runs to 13 residues. The CDR3 DNA is TGTGCCAGCAGCTTGCGGGATAACACTGAAGCTTTCTTT. The encoded protein is CASSLRDNTEAFF.

This chain joins TRBV7-2 and TRBJ2-7; 11 bases are a match to TRBD1. CDR3 size: 14 residues. Germline V gene lookup returns CDR1 SGHTA and CDR2 FQGNSA. V lost 4 bases, J lost 6 bases, and 5 bases stayed unmatched. CDR3 nucleotide sequence: TGTGCCAGCAGCTGGACAGGGGGCCTACTCGAGCAGTACTTC. It specifies CASSWTGGLLEQYF.

Only a few counts were recorded for this clone. The chain is built from TRBV7-2 and TRBJ1-1, with a tentative D call TRBD1 (5 bases). The CDR3 is 14 amino acids. V dropped 0 bases and J dropped 6 bases, with 11 bases sitting between them. Per the germline V gene, CDR1 is SGHTA and CDR2 is FQGNSA. CDR3 coding DNA: TGTGCCAGCAGCTTAGCGACAGCATACCCTGAAGCTTTCTTT. Its translation: CASSLATAYPEAFF. The whole variable domain, remainder taken from reference TRBV7-2 and TRBJ1-1, is GAGVSQSPSNKVTEKGKDVELRCDPISGHTALYWYRQSLGQGLEFLIYFQGNSAPDKSGLPSDRFSAERTGGSVSTLTIQRTQQEDSAVYLCASSLATAYPEAFFGQGTRLTVV.

V and J are TRBV29-1 and TRBJ2-3, with D perhaps matching TRBD1 (6 bases). Germline-derived CDR1 and CDR2 are SQVTM and ANQGSEA. The CDR3 has 14 amino acids. Trimming left V 7 bases short and J 1 base short, with 15 bases between. CDR3 bases: TGCAGCGCAAGACAGGACTTCGGCACAGATACGCAGTATTTT. Translation: CSARQDFGTDTQYF.

This clone was recorded once. The gene calls are TRBV7-9 and TRBJ1-2; 8 bases line up with TRBD1. Germline values: CDR1 SEHNR, CDR2 FQNEAQ (reference sequence). Trimming cost V 5 bases and J 2 bases; bases outside gene matches: 4. The CDR3 consists of 14 residues. The CDR3 DNA follows: TGTGCCAGCAGCCCTGGACAGGGCAACTATGGCTACACCTTC. This encodes CASSPGQGNYGYTF.

The genes are TRBV6-1 and TRBJ1-4; D may be TRBD1 (5 bases). Germline V CDR1 and CDR2: MNHNS, SASEGT. CDR3 length: 16 residues. Trimming removed 0 bases from V and 2 bases from J, with 10 bases in between. CDR3 bases: TGTGCCAGCAGTGAAGCGCTCAGGGTTACTAATGAAAAACTGTTTTTT. This translates into CASSEALRVTNEKLFF.

This clone was seen more than once but under ten times. This chain links TRBV7-7 with TRBJ1-2; D is ambiguous. Between the trimmed V and J ends, which lost 8 bases and 1 base, there was a span of 11 bases. The V gene's germline CDR1 is SSHAT and CDR2 FNYEAQ (reference sequence). The length of the CDR3 is 13 residues. The chain's CDR3 is CASFQVSNYGYTF. The CDR3 bases are TGTGCCAGCTTTCAGGTAAGTAACTATGGCTACACCTTC. Filled out from reference TRBV7-7 and TRBJ1-2, the complete variable domain reads GAGVSQSPRYKVTKRGQDVTLRCDPISSHATLYWYQQALGQGPEFLTYFNYEAQPDKSGLPSDRFSAERPEGSISTLTIQRTEQRDSAMYRCASFQVSNYGYTFGSGTRLTVV.

The gene calls are TRBV7-8 and TRBJ2-7, with a weak D call TRBD2 (5 bases). Germline V gives CDR1 SGHVS, CDR2 FQNEAQ. The length of the CDR3 is 17 residues. Trimming left V 6 bases short and J 3 bases short, with 24 bases between. In DNA, the CDR3 is TGTGCCAGCAGTCTAACCGGGATCCGACCCCCCCTCTACGAGCAGTACTTC. This gives the protein CASSLTGIRPPLYEQYF.

The chain employs TRBV5-6 and TRBJ1-2, with 9 bases aligning to TRBD1. Losses at the gene ends were 0 bases for V and 4 bases for J; bases not matched to a gene: 7. Germline CDR1 is SGHDT and CDR2 is YYEEEE. This CDR3 has 16 amino acids. The CDR3 nucleotides are TGTGCCAGCAGCTTGGCCGGGACAGGGTCATCCTATGGCTACACCTTC. Translating gives CASSLAGTGSSYGYTF.

The CDR3 nucleotides are TGCGCCAGCAGCTCGGGGACCTACTCTAACTATGGCTACACCTTC. This encodes CASSSGTYSNYGYTF. The chain couples TRBV5-1 to TRBJ1-2; D is perhaps TRBD1 (5 bases). This CDR3 comprises 15 residues. Germline V lookup: CDR1 SGHRS, CDR2 YFSETQ. Trimming cost V 3 bases and J 0 bases, with 12 bases left between them.

The chain carries TRBV5-6 and TRBJ2-4; 7 bases match TRBD1. V shed 4 bases and J 0 bases; nucleotides not matched to a gene: 4. CDR1 and CDR2 (germline): SGHDT, YYEEEE. The CDR3 covers 15 residues. The CDR3 spells CASSVDRVAKNIQYF. DNA for the CDR3: TGTGCCAGCAGCGTAGACAGGGTAGCCAAAAACATTCAGTACTTC.

The CDR3 sequence: CAISAGTSGYNEQFF. The CDR3 bases are TGTGCCATCAGCGCTGGGACTAGCGGGTACAATGAGCAGTTCTTC. The chain employs TRBV10-3 and TRBJ2-1, with 12 bases lining up with TRBD2. V dropped 6 bases and J dropped 4; count of bases not matched to a gene: 4. The CDR3 has 15 amino acids. CDR1 and CDR2 (germline): ENHRY, SYGVKD.

The chain joins TRBV6-6 to TRBJ1-5, with TRBD1 matching 7 bases. V was clipped by 8 bases and J by 5 bases; unmatched bases: 9. Per the germline V gene, CDR1 is MNHNY and CDR2 is SVGAGI (reference sequence). The CDR3 runs 14 residues. CDR3 nucleotide sequence: TGTGCCAGCGATGGGTTCAGGGGGGATCAGCCCCAGCATTTT. This codes for CASDGFRGDQPQHF.

The chain recombines TRBV9 with TRBJ1-3; no definite D call. The CDR3 extends over 19 amino acids. Deletions cut 0 bases from V and 0 bases from J, with 19 bases between. Germline values: CDR1 SGDLS, CDR2 YYNGEE. CDR3 region: CASSVGGTATSFSGNTIYF. The CDR3, as DNA: TGTGCCAGCAGCGTAGGGGGAACAGCCACCTCCTTCTCTGGAAACACCATATATTTT.

This clone was detected only once. The V call is TRBV12-5, the J call TRBJ2-3; 10 bases line up with TRBD1. Germline V CDR1 and CDR2: LGHNT, FRNRAP. The J segment lost 3 bases and the V segment lost 7 bases, leaving 4 bases of the junction unmatched. The CDR3 totals 14 residues. CDR3 amino acids: CASAPGQGTDTQYF. Here the CDR3 DNA reads TGTGCTAGTGCCCCGGGACAGGGGACAGATACGCAGTATTTT.

In regard to this clone: At one end the junction does not follow the germline gene, possibly because of a read error. V and J are TRBV7-9 and TRBJ2-3, with 8 bases lining up with TRBD2. Germline V gene lookup returns CDR1 SEHNR and CDR2 FQNEAQ (reference sequence). The CDR3 has 16 amino acids. This CDR3 reads CANSSQAGAGTDTQYF. The CDR3 region has the DNA TGTGCCAACAGCTCACAAGCGGGGGCCGGCACAGATACGCAGTATTTT.

The chain employs TRBV9 and TRBJ1-1; D uncertain. The CDR3 is 16 residues long. Trimming pared 1 base from V and 0 bases from J, leaving 13 bases between. Germline V gives CDR1 SGDLS, CDR2 YYNGEE. This CDR3 is CASSVILSGMNTEAFF. The CDR3 DNA reads as TGTGCCAGCAGCGTAATTCTATCCGGGATGAACACTGAAGCTTTCTTT.